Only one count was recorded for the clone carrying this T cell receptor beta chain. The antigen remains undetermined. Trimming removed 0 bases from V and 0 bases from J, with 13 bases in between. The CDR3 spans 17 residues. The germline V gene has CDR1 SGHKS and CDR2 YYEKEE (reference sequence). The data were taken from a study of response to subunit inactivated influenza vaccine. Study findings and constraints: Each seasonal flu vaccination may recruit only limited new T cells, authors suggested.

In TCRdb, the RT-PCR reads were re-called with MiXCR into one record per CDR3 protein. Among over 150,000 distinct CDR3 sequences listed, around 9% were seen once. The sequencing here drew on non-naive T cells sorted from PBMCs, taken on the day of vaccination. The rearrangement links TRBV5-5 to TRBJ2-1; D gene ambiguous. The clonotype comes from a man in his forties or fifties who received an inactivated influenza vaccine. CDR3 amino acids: CASSLENVLSSYNEQFF. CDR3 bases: TGTGCCAGCAGCTTGGAAAACGTCCTAAGCTCCTACAATGAGCAGTTCTTC.